A selection of T cell receptor beta chains follows, all from one sample in a study of spatial heterogeneity in lung cancer. TCRdb redid the calling of the 5' RACE reads with MiXCR, one entry per CDR3 protein. The profile shows fewer than 100,000 distinct CDR3 sequences, approximately 19% of them singletons. This material consisted of PBMCs, taken at follow-up. Receptors were obtained from a male donor with early-stage non-small cell lung cancer. The CDR3 runs from the conserved cysteine through the conserved F or W. A row's size may be missing; if present it is once, few, many or a size class.

j_call clone_size v_call cdr3_aa
TRBJ1-1 - TRBV20-1 CSASLDRNTEAFF
TRBJ1-1 few TRBV4-3 CASSQDRGLNEAFF
TRBJ1-1 - TRBV3-1 CASSQPDGALNTEAFF
TRBJ2-1 - TRBV24-1 CATSDSGTDNEQFF
TRBJ2-7 medium-sized TRBV12-3/TRBV12-4 CASSSRPGPTYEQYF
TRBJ1-4 many TRBV6-5 CASTGEGGLGKLFF
TRBJ2-3 few TRBV2 CASIVTEATDTQYF
TRBJ1-3 few TRBV20-1 CSARDPRGNSGNTIYF
TRBJ1-6 few TRBV7-8 CASSADRGQGSPLHF
TRBJ2-1 - TRBV30 CAWSVANEQFF
TRBJ2-5 many TRBV7-9 CASSFEVETEYF
TRBJ2-1 few TRBV6-1 CASRKRTSEEQFF
TRBJ1-5 many TRBV6-2/TRBV6-3 CASRQGLEPQHF
TRBJ2-7 few TRBV7-2 CASSDPLNDEQYF
TRBJ2-7 many TRBV7-8 CASSNRPRTSGWTYEQYF
TRBJ2-2 few TRBV3-2 CASRSTSGLAGLGELFF
TRBJ2-2 - TRBV27 CASSPRTGIKLAGELFF
TRBJ2-2 - TRBV7-6 CASSLVAENTGELFF
TRBJ2-1 many TRBV27 CASSLTSGYNEQFF
TRBJ1-1 few TRBV12-5 CASGFRRGSLNTEAFF